This T cell receptor beta chain was identified in a study of human thymus T cells. General observations from the study: V and J genes seemed to be used with bias in thymic and blood repertoires. Related reports documented highly overlapping thymic repertoires among unrelated individuals.

Of note for this clone: Its matching antigen is unknown.

Thymic material originated from resections removed in the course of corrective heart surgery. Healthy Finnish infants undergoing corrective surgery for congenital heart defects were the donors. The method was immunoSEQ multiplex PCR; TCRdb's version includes in-frame clones alone and lacks a portion of them. Among about 130,000 clones listed, around 94% were seen once. The CDR3 runs to 12 residues. V lost 7 bases and J lost 5, with 13 bases in between. Per germline, CDR1 SGHDT and CDR2 YYEEEE. This chain connects TRBV5-6 to TRBJ2-7, with D maybe TRBD2 (6 bases). Sequenced: thymus tissue. This sequence was found in a boy under three years old with a congenital heart defect but otherwise immunologically healthy. CDR3 loop: CASSRGVHEQYF. The CDR3 nucleotides read TGTGCCAGCTCACGCGGGGTACACGAGCAGTACTTC. Filled out from reference TRBV5-6 and TRBJ2-7, the complete variable domain reads DAGVTQSPTHLIKTRGQQVTLRCSPKSGHDTVSWYQQALGQGPQFIFQYYEEEERQRGNFPDRFSGHQFPNYSSELNVNALLLGDSALYLCASSRGVHEQYFGPGTRLTVT.